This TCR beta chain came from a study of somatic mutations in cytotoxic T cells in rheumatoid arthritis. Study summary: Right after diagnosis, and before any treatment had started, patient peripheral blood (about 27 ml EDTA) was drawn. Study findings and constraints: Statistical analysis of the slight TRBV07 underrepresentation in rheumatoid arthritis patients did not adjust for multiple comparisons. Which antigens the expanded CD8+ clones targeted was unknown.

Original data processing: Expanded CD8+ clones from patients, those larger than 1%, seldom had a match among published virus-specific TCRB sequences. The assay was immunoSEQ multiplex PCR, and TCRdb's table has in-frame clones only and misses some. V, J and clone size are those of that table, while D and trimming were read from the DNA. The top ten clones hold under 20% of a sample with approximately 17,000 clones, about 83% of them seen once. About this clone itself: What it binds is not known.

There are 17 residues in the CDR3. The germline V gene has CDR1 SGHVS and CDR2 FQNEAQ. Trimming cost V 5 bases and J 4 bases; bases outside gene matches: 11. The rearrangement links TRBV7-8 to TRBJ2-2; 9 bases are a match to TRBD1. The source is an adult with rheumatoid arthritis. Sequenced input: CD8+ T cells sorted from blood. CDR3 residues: CASSPMGQGGGTGELFF. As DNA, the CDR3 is TGTGCCAGCAGCCCGATGGGACAGGGAGGAGGCACCGGGGAGCTGTTTTTT.